This TCR beta chain was retrieved from a study of blood T cells in healthy people across ages. A second PCR of 7 to 11 cycles used a sample-barcoded 5' primer and a J-beta primer mix. A single record per CDR3 protein comes from TCRdb applying MiXCR to the 5' RACE reads. The sample includes approximately 1,000,000 distinct CDR3 sequences, 35% to 40% of them seen just once. This clonotype was seen more than once but under ten times. The V segment lost 3 bases and the J segment 2 bases; nucleotides outside the gene matches: 2. This CDR3 is built from 15 residues. The germline V gene encodes CDR1 LNHNV and CDR2 YYDKDF (reference sequence).

The sample taken for sequencing was blood. This sequence joins TRBV15 and TRBJ2-3; 10 nucleotides align to TRBD2. This clonotype was sampled from a man between 18 and 29 years old in good health. The CDR3 loop is CATSSLAGDTDTQYF. The DNA for the CDR3 is TGTGCCACCAGCAGTCTAGCGGGGGACACAGATACGCAGTATTTT.